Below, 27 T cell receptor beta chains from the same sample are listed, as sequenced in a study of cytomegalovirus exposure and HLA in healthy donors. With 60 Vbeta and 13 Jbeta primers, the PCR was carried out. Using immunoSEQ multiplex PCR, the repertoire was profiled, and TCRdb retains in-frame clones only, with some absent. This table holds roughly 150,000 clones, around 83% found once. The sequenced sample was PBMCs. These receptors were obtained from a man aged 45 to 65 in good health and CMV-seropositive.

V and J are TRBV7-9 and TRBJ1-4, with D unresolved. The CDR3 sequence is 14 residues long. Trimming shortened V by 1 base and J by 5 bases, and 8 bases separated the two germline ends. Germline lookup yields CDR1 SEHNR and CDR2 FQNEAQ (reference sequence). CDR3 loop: CASSLEAANEKLFF. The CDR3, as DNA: TGTGCCAGCAGCTTAGAGGCGGCGAATGAAAAACTGTTTTTT. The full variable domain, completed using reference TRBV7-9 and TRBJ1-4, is DTGVSQNPRHKITKRGQNVTFRCDPISEHNRLYWYRQTLGQGPEFLTYFQNEAQLEKSRLLSDRFSAERPKGSFSTLEIQRTEQGDSAMYLCASSLEAANEKLFFGSGTQLSVL.

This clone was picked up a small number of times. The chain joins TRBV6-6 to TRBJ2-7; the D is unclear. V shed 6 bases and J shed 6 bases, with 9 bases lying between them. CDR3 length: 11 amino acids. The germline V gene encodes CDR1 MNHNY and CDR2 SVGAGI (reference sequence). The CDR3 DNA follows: TGTGCCAGCAGCTCCAGGATCGAGCAGTACTTC. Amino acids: CASSSRIEQYF.

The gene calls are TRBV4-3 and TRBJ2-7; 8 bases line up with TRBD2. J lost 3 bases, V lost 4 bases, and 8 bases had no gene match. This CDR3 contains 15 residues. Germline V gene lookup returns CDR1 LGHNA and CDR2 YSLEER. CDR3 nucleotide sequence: TGCGCCAGCAGCCTTGAGCGGGGGCCATACTACGAGCAGTACTTC. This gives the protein CASSLERGPYYEQYF.

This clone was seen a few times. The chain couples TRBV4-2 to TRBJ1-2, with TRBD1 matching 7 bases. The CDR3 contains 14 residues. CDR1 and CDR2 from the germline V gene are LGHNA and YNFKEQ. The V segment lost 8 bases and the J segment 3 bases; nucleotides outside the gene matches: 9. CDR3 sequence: CASSLDREDYGYTF. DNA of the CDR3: TGTGCCAGCTCATTAGACAGGGAAGACTATGGCTACACCTTC.

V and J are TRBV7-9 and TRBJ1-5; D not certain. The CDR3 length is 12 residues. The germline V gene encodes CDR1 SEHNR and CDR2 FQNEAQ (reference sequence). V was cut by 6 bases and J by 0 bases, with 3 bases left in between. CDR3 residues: CASSLSNQPQHF. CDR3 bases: TGTGCCAGCAGTCTTAGCAATCAGCCCCAGCATTTT.

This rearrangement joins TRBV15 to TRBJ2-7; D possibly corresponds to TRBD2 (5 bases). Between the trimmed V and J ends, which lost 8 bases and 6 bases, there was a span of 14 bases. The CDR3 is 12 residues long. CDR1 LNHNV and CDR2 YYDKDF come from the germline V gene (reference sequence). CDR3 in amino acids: CATSKLGLEQYF. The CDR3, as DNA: TGTGCCACCTCGAAACTAGGGCTCGAGCAGTACTTC.

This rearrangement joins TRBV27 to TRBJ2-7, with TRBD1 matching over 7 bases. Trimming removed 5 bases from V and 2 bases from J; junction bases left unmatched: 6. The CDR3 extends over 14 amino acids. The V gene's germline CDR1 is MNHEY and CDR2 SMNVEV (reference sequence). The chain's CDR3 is CASSPPGTAYEQYF. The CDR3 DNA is TGTGCCAGCAGTCCCCCCGGGACAGCCTACGAGCAGTACTTC.

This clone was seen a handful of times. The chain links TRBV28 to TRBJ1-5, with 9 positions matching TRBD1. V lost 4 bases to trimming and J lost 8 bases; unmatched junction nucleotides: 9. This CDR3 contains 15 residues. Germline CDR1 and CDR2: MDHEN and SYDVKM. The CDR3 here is CASSSGTGIMKPQHF. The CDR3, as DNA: TGTGCCAGCAGTTCAGGGACAGGGATCATGAAGCCCCAGCATTTT.

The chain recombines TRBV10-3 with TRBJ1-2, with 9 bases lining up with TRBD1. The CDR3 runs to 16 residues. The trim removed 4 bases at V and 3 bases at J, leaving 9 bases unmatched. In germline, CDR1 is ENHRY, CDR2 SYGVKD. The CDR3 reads CAISVAGQGDHYGYTF. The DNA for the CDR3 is TGTGCCATCAGTGTGGCGGGACAGGGAGATCACTATGGCTACACCTTC.

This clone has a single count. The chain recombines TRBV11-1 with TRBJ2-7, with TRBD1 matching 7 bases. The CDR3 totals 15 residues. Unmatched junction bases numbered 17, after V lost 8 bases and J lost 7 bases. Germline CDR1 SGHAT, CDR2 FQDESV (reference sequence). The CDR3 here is CASQVRDRAFGEQYF. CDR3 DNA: TGTGCCAGCCAGGTCCGGGACAGAGCTTTTGGAGAGCAGTACTTC.

The CDR3 protein is CASRRGGSYEQYF. For the CDR3, the DNA is TGTGCCAGCAGGCGGGGAGGATCCTACGAGCAGTACTTC. This chain joins TRBV28 and TRBJ2-7; maybe TRBD2 (6 bases). The V gene lost 6 bases and the J gene lost 1 base, with 10 bases spanning the gap. CDR3 size: 13 residues. CDR1 and CDR2 from the germline V gene are MDHEN and SYDVKM.

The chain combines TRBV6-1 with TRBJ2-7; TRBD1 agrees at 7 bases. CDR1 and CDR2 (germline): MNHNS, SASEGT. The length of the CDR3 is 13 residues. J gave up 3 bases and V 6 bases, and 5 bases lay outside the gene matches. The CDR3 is CASSQGQYYEQYF. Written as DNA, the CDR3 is TGTGCCAGCAGCCAGGGACAGTACTACGAGCAGTACTTC.

CDR3 protein: CASRGGVASPLHF. The CDR3 region has the DNA TGTGCCAGCAGAGGAGGGGTAGCTTCACCCCTCCACTTT. The chain recombines TRBV6-5 with TRBJ1-6; weak D call: TRBD1 (5 bases). V lost 6 bases and J lost 9, with 12 bases in between. The CDR3 is made up of 13 amino acids. Per the germline V gene, CDR1 is MNHEY and CDR2 is SVGAGI.

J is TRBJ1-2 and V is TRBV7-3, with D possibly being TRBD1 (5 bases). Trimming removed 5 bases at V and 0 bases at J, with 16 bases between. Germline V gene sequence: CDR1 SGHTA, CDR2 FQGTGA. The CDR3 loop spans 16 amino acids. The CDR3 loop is CASSPGAGRTNYGYTF. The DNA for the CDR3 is TGTGCCAGCAGCCCCGGGGCGGGGCGGACTAACTATGGCTACACCTTC. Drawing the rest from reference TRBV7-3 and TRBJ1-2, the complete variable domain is GAGVSQTPSNKVTEKGKYVELRCDPISGHTALYWYRQSLGQGPEFLIYFQGTGAADDSGLPNDRFFAVRPEGSVSTLKIQRTERGDSAVYLCASSPGAGRTNYGYTFGSGTRLTVV.

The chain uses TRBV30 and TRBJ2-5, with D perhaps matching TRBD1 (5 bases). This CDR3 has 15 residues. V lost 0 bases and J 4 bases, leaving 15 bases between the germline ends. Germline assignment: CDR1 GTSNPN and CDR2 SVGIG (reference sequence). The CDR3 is CAWSVQVGPSETQYF. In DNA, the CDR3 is TGTGCCTGGAGTGTACAGGTCGGTCCCTCAGAGACCCAGTACTTC. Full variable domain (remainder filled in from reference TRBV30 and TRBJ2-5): SQTIHQWPATLVQPVGSPLSLECTVEGTSNPNLYWYRQAAGRGLQLLFYSVGIGQISSEVPQNLSASRPQDRQFILSSKKLLLSDSGFYLCAWSVQVGPSETQYFGPGTRLLVL.

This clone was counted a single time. DNA of the CDR3: TGTGCCAGCAGCCTCCAGGGGTTGGGTGAAGCTTTCTTT. Its translation is CASSLQGLGEAFF. J is TRBJ1-1 and V is TRBV6-6, with D tentatively TRBD1 (6 bases). The CDR3 runs to 13 residues. The germline V gene has CDR1 MNHNY and CDR2 SVGAGI (reference sequence). The V gene lost 6 bases and the J gene lost 7 bases, with 15 bases spanning the gap.

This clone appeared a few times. CDR3 protein: CSASGTYEQYF. DNA for the CDR3: TGCAGTGCTAGCGGGACCTACGAGCAGTACTTC. The chain couples TRBV20-1 to TRBJ2-7, with D perhaps TRBD2 (5 bases). The CDR3 has 11 amino acids. Germline CDR1 DFQATT, CDR2 SNEGSKA (reference sequence). V was trimmed by 3 bases and J by 2 bases, leaving 5 bases between them.

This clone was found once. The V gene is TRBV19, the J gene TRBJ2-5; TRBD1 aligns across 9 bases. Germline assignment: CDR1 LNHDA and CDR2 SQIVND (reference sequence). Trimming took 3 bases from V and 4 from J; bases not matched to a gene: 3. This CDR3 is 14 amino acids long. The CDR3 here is CASSMGQGGETQYF. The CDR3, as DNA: TGTGCCAGTAGTATGGGACAGGGTGGAGAGACCCAGTACTTC.

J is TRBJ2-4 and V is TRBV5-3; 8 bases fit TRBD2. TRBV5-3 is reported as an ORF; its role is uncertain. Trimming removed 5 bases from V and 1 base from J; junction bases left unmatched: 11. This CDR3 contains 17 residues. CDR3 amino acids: CARSHRAGEEAKNIQYF. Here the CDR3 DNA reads TGTGCCAGAAGTCACCGAGCGGGAGAAGAGGCCAAAAACATTCAGTACTTC.

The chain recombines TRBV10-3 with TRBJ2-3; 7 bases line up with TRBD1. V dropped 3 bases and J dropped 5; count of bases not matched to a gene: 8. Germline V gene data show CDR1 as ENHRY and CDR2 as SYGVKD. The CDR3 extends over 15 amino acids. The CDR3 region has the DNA TGTGCCATCAGTGACCCCAATGACAGGGAAGATACGCAGTATTTT. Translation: CAISDPNDREDTQYF.

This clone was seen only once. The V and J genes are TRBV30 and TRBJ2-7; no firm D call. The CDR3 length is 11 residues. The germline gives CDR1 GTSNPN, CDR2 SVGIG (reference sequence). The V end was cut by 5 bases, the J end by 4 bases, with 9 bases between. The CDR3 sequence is CAWRNQYEQYF. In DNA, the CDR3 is TGTGCCTGGCGTAACCAGTACGAGCAGTACTTC.

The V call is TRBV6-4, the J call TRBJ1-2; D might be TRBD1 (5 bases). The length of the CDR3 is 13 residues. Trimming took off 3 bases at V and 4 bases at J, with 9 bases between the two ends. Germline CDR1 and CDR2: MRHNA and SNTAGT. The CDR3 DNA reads TGTGCCAGCAGTGAAGGACACCGCTATGGCTACACCTTC. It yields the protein CASSEGHRYGYTF.

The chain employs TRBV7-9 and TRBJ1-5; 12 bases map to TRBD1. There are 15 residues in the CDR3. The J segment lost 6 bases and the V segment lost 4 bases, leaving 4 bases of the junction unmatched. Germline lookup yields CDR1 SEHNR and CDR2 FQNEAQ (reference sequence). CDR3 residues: CASSSGTGGGQPQHF. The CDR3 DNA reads TGTGCCAGCAGCTCCGGGACAGGGGGCGGTCAGCCCCAGCATTTT.

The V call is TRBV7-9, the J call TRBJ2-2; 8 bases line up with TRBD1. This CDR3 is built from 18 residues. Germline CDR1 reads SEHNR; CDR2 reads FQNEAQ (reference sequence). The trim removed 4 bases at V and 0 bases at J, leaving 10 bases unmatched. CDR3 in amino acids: CASSSPTGEPSNTGELFF. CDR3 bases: TGTGCCAGCAGCTCGCCGACAGGGGAGCCGTCGAACACCGGGGAGCTGTTTTTT.

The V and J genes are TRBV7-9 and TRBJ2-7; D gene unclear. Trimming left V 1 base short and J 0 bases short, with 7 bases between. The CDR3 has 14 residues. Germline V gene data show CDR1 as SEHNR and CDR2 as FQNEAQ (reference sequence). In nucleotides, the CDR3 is TGTGCCAGCAGCTTAGGTGTAATCTCCTACGAGCAGTACTTC. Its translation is CASSLGVISYEQYF.

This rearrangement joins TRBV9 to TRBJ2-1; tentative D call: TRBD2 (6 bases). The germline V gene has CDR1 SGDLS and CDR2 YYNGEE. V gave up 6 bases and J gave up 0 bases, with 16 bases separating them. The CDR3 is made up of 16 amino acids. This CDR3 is CASTGSGRSSYNEQFF. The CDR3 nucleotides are TGTGCCAGCACCGGGAGTGGGAGGAGCTCCTACAATGAGCAGTTCTTC.

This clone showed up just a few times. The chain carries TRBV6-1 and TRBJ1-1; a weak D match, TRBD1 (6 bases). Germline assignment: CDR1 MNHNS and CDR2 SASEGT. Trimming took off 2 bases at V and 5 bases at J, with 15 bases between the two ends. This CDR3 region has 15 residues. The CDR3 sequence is CASSESNRVGTEAFF. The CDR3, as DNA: TGTGCCAGCAGTGAATCAAACAGGGTTGGGACTGAAGCTTTCTTT.